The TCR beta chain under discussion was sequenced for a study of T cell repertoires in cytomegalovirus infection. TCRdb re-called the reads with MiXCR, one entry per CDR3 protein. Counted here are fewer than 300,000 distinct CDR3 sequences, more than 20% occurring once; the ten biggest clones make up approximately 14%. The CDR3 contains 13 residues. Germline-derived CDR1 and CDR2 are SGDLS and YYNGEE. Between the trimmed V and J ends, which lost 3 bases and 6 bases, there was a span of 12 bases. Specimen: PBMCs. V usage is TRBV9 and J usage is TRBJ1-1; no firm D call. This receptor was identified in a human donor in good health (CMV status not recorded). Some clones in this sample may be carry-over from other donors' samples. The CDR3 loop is CASSGSGLAEAFF. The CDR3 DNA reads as TGTGCCAGCAGCGGTAGTGGGTTGGCTGAAGCTTTCTTT.